The clone carrying this T cell receptor beta chain has only a few counts. The data originate from a study of blood T cell repertoires in COVID-19. Using immunoSEQ multiplex PCR, the repertoire was profiled, and TCRdb retains in-frame clones only, with some absent. The data hold roughly 180,000 clones, with more than 65% observed a single time. Sequencing used peripheral blood. The origin of this receptor is a woman over 75 with active or convalescent COVID-19.

The CDR3 DNA reads as TGTGCCAGCAGGGACAGGGGTGAAAAAGAGACCCAGTACTTC. Translation: CASRDRGEKETQYF. This chain uses TRBV19 with TRBJ2-5; 10 bases fit TRBD1. In germline, CDR1 is LNHDA, CDR2 SQIVND (reference sequence). J lost 3 bases, V lost 9 bases, and 7 bases had no gene match. The CDR3 has 14 amino acids.